One sample yielded the 21 T cell receptor beta chains listed below, sequenced in a study of graft-versus-host responses after intestinal transplantation. Repertoires were generated with immunoSEQ multiplex PCR, while TCRdb's copy carries only in-frame clones and drops some. Here the sample spans 30,000 to 40,000 clones, roughly 92% being singletons. Antigen specificity for these receptors is unknown. The sample here was unstimulated CD8+ T cells sorted from spleen or lymph node cells, taken before transplant. Receptors were obtained from a human donor who was the organ donor for an intestinal transplant.

The CDR3: CASSPSPRGTHNEQFF. CDR3 in DNA: TGTGCCAGCAGTCCCTCCCCCCGTGGGACACACAATGAGCAGTTCTTC. The chain employs TRBV28 and TRBJ2-1; D possibly corresponds to TRBD1 (6 bases). The length of the CDR3 is 16 residues. From germline, CDR1 is MDHEN and CDR2 SYDVKM. With 5 bases removed from V and 5 bases from J, the gap between germline ends came to 19 bases.

This clone was detected once. The rearrangement joins TRBV7-9 to TRBJ2-1; 10 nucleotides line up with TRBD1. Germline trimming cut 5 bases from V and 6 bases from J; bases unmatched to any gene: 7. The germline V gene encodes CDR1 SEHNR and CDR2 FQNEAQ (reference sequence). CDR3 length: 15 amino acids. CDR3 sequence: CASSPRQGAINEQFF. The CDR3 nucleotides are TGTGCCAGCAGCCCCCGACAGGGGGCGATCAATGAGCAGTTCTTC.

The chain couples TRBV4-1 to TRBJ2-7, with D perhaps matching TRBD2 (6 bases). The CDR3 totals 16 residues. Germline V gene sequence: CDR1 MGHRA, CDR2 YSYEKL. Deletions cut 0 bases from V and 7 bases from J, with 19 bases between. The CDR3 DNA is TGCGCCAGCAGCCAAGATTGGACTAAATCAGGCGAGGAGCAGTACTTC. Translated, it gives CASSQDWTKSGEEQYF.

The chain uses TRBV4-3 and TRBJ2-3; the D gene is possibly TRBD2 (7 bases). The CDR3 has 18 residues. Germline V CDR1 and CDR2: LGHNA, YSLEER. V dropped 0 bases and J dropped 0 bases, with 16 bases sitting between them. CDR3 amino acids: CASSQDPRGALSTDTQYF. The CDR3 nucleotides read TGCGCCAGCAGCCAAGACCCCCGGGGGGCGCTAAGCACAGATACGCAGTATTTT.

This chain links TRBV27 with TRBJ2-3; D ambiguous. Between the trimmed V and J ends, which lost 5 bases and 3 bases, there was a span of 12 bases. This CDR3 contains 14 residues. Germline lookup yields CDR1 MNHEY and CDR2 SMNVEV (reference sequence). The CDR3 coding sequence is TGTGCCAGCAGTCCCGACTGGGCAACAGATACGCAGTATTTT. It codes for CASSPDWATDTQYF.

V gene TRBV7-3 combines with J gene TRBJ2-2; 7 bases line up with TRBD2. In germline, CDR1 is SGHTA, CDR2 FQGTGA. CDR3 length: 16 residues. With V trimmed by 1 base and J by 5 bases, 7 bases remained unmatched. This CDR3 is CASSLKTSMGTGELFF. CDR3 DNA sequence: TGTGCCAGCAGCTTAAAGACTAGCATGGGAACCGGGGAGCTGTTTTTT.

This clone was recorded once. The chain couples TRBV11-1 to TRBJ2-3; D remains ambiguous. The CDR3 covers 12 residues. Trimming pared 5 bases from V and 4 bases from J, leaving 7 bases between. Germline V gives CDR1 SGHAT, CDR2 FQDESV (reference sequence). CDR3: CASSLVADTQYF. The DNA of the CDR3 is TGTGCCAGCAGCCTAGTGGCAGATACGCAGTATTTT.

The chain uses TRBV7-2 and TRBJ1-5; D gene ambiguous. This CDR3 spans 14 amino acids. In germline, CDR1 is SGHTA, CDR2 FQGNSA. V was trimmed by 1 base and J by 2 bases, leaving 6 bases between them. DNA for the CDR3: TGTGCCAGCAGCTTAGGAGGTGGCAATCAGCCCCAGCATTTT. It translates to CASSLGGGNQPQHF.

The chain recombines TRBV5-6 with TRBJ1-2; D remains unclear. The CDR3 extends over 14 amino acids. CDR1 and CDR2 from the germline V gene are SGHDT and YYEEEE. Trimming removed 1 base from V and 1 base from J, with 8 bases in between. The CDR3 region is CASSLSHLNYGYTF. The CDR3, as DNA: TGTGCCAGCAGCTTGTCACACCTTAACTATGGCTACACCTTC.

The gene calls are TRBV5-8 and TRBJ2-5; 7 nucleotides align to TRBD2. V dropped 3 bases and J dropped 2; count of bases not matched to a gene: 10. The germline V gene encodes CDR1 SGHTS and CDR2 YDEGEE. This CDR3 has 16 residues. The CDR3, as DNA: TGTGCCAGCAGCTCGCTACCCTGGGGGGGGCAAGAGACCCAGTACTTC. Residues: CASSSLPWGGQETQYF.

This chain joins TRBV28 and TRBJ2-3, with a possible D match to TRBD2 (6 bases). The CDR3 sequence is 13 residues long. The germline V gene encodes CDR1 MDHEN and CDR2 SYDVKM. With 5 bases removed from V and 0 bases from J, the gap between germline ends came to 6 bases. This CDR3 reads CASSSGSTDTQYF. DNA for the CDR3: TGTGCCAGCAGTAGCGGGAGCACAGATACGCAGTATTTT.

This chain connects TRBV11-3 to TRBJ2-7; D ambiguous. The CDR3 is made up of 14 amino acids. Deletions cut 1 base from V and 0 bases from J, with 7 bases between. CDR1 is SGHNT, CDR2 YENEEA, per germline. The CDR3 DNA follows: TGTGCCAGCAGCTTAGTGCTGGGCTCCTACGAGCAGTACTTC. Amino acids: CASSLVLGSYEQYF.

As regards this clone: One end of the junction fails to match germline, which may point to a read error. This chain links TRBV9 with TRBJ1-1; the match to TRBD1 covers 8 bases. CDR1 is SGDLS, CDR2 YYNGEE, per germline. This CDR3 contains 16 residues. CDR3 DNA sequence: TGTGCCAGCAGCGTAGGTTCAGGGGGCTTGAATACTGAAGCTTTCTTT. It specifies CASSVGSGGLNTEAFF.

The V call is TRBV5-5, the J call TRBJ2-1; perhaps TRBD1 as D (5 bases). Trimming removed 2 bases from V and 0 bases from J, with 9 bases in between. CDR3 length: 15 amino acids. Germline values: CDR1 SGHKS, CDR2 YYEKEE (reference sequence). Here the CDR3 DNA reads TGTGCCAGCAGCTTTTACAGGTCCTCCTACAATGAGCAGTTCTTC. This encodes CASSFYRSSYNEQFF. Full variable domain (rest looked up from reference TRBV5-5 and TRBJ2-1): DAGVTQSPTHLIKTRGQQVTLRCSPISGHKSVSWYQQVLGQGPQFIFQYYEKEERGRGNFPDRFSARQFPNYSSELNVNALLLGDSALYLCASSFYRSSYNEQFFGPGTRLTVL.

On this clone: Mismatch with germline at one junction end may stem from a read error. Other DNA sequences in this specimen translate into the identical CDR3. This sequence joins TRBV10-3 and TRBJ2-3; 8 nucleotides agree with TRBD2. Germline assignment: CDR1 ENHRY and CDR2 SYGVKD. This CDR3 region has 15 residues. The CDR3 nucleotides read TGTGCCATCAGTGAGGGGGTAGCGGGATCAGATACGCAGTACTTT. This codes for CAISEGVAGSDTQYF.

J is TRBJ2-7 and V is TRBV5-5; 8 positions agree with TRBD1. V lost 4 bases and J lost 1; bases outside the gene matches: 4. Germline CDR1 is SGHKS and CDR2 is YYEKEE (reference sequence). This CDR3 has 14 residues. This CDR3 reads CASSARQGSYEQYF. As DNA, the CDR3 is TGTGCCAGCAGCGCCCGACAGGGGTCCTACGAGCAGTACTTC.

The chain links TRBV4-3 to TRBJ2-1; a possible D gene is TRBD2 (5 bases). V was trimmed by 1 base and J by 6 bases, leaving 13 bases between them. Per germline, CDR1 LGHNA and CDR2 YSLEER. This CDR3 contains 15 residues. DNA for the CDR3: TGCGCCAGCAGCCAAGTTTGGGGAGTGGGCAATGAGCAGTTCTTC. It specifies CASSQVWGVGNEQFF.

On this clone itself: No DNA is shown, since the ends of the CDR3 on it are uncertain; the CDR3 is the one TCRdb lists. The J gene is TRBJ2-7, the V gene TRBV12-2; no check of the table's D call, TRBD2, against the DNA was made. TRBV12-2 is labeled a pseudogene. Termini included, the CDR3 measures 17 amino acids. This chain's CDR3 is CASRFAPGTPKPYEQYF.

The count of this clone is one. This chain joins TRBV19 and TRBJ2-2, with 8 bases that match TRBD1. This CDR3 contains 16 residues. In germline, CDR1 is LNHDA, CDR2 SQIVND (reference sequence). J lost 7 bases, V lost 5 bases, and 12 bases had no gene match. The CDR3, as DNA: TGTGCCAGTAGTGCGAGTGCAGGGGGCTTGGGCGGGGAGCTGTTTTTT. This codes for CASSASAGGLGGELFF.

This clone has a handful of counts. The rearrangement uses TRBV6-1 and TRBJ2-7, with unresolved D. Trimming took 4 bases from V and 5 from J, leaving 9 bases between them. CDR1 and CDR2 from the germline V gene are MNHNS and SASEGT. The CDR3 extends over 12 amino acids. The CDR3 here is CASSASYHEQYF. CDR3 nucleotides: TGTGCCAGCAGTGCCTCTTACCACGAGCAGTACTTC.

V gene TRBV5-1 combines with J gene TRBJ2-7; 10 nucleotides agree with TRBD2. Germline-derived CDR1 and CDR2 are SGHRS and YFSETQ. This CDR3 has 15 residues. V shed 4 bases, J shed 7 bases, and the junction held 11 bases outside the gene matches. The CDR3 coding sequence is TGCGCCAGCAGCCCCACCCTAGCGGGAGTAGATGAGCAGTACTTC. It yields the protein CASSPTLAGVDEQYF.